A selection of T cell receptor beta chains follows, all from one sample in a study of identical twins. One entry per CDR3 protein results from TCRdb running MiXCR on the 5' RACE reads. The sample gives hundreds of thousands of distinct CDR3 sequences, around 8% of which show up once; approximately 2% is in the top ten. The data were also submitted as part of a second study, on yellow fever vaccine responses in identical twins.

Sequenced input: memory (CD45RO+) T cells sorted from blood. The source of these receptors is a woman younger than 30 in good health. Both conserved end residues are part of each CDR3. A D gene is named only where the DNA matches it firmly. Clone sizes are given selectively: once, few, many, or a class where the clone is expanded.

d_call: TRBD1; v_call: TRBV20-1; clone_size: many; j_call: TRBJ2-3; cdr3_aa: CSAGGTGYDTQYF; cdr3_nt: TGCAGTGCTGGTGGGACAGGGTACGATACGCAGTATTTT
d_call: TRBD2; v_call: TRBV7-9; clone_size: many; j_call: TRBJ2-1; cdr3_aa: CASSFQRGLNEQFF; cdr3_nt: TGTGCCAGCAGCTTCCAGCGGGGGCTTAATGAGCAGTTCTTC
d_call: TRBD2; v_call: TRBV20-1; clone_size: NA; j_call: TRBJ2-1; cdr3_aa: CSARGIGLAVSSYNEQFF; cdr3_nt: TGCAGTGCTAGAGGTATCGGACTAGCGGTGAGCTCCTACAATGAGCAGTTCTTC
d_call: NA; v_call: TRBV5-1; clone_size: many; j_call: TRBJ2-1; cdr3_aa: CASSLDVNNEQFF; cdr3_nt: TGCGCCAGCAGCTTGGACGTTAACAATGAGCAGTTCTTC
d_call: TRBD1; v_call: TRBV5-1; clone_size: NA; j_call: TRBJ2-2; cdr3_aa: CASSQDRGANTGELFF; cdr3_nt: TGCGCCAGCAGCCAGGACAGGGGCGCGAACACCGGGGAGCTGTTTTTT
d_call: TRBD2; v_call: TRBV4-2; clone_size: few; j_call: TRBJ2-3; cdr3_aa: CASGLAGGPHTDTQYF; cdr3_nt: TGTGCCAGCGGGCTAGCGGGGGGGCCTCATACAGATACGCAGTATTTT
d_call: NA; v_call: TRBV5-6; clone_size: few; j_call: TRBJ2-7; cdr3_aa: CASRSELFTNSYEQYF; cdr3_nt: TGTGCCAGCAGATCGGAATTATTTACAAACAGCTACGAGCAGTACTTC
d_call: TRBD1; v_call: TRBV28; clone_size: many; j_call: TRBJ2-7; cdr3_aa: CASSPAGTGRYEQYF; cdr3_nt: TGTGCCAGCAGTCCAGCCGGGACAGGAAGATACGAGCAGTACTTC
d_call: NA; v_call: TRBV15; clone_size: few; j_call: TRBJ2-1; cdr3_aa: CATSRDPAGLNEQFF; cdr3_nt: TGTGCCACCAGCAGAGATCCGGCAGGGCTCAATGAGCAGTTCTTC
d_call: NA; v_call: TRBV28; clone_size: many; j_call: TRBJ2-1; cdr3_aa: CASVSTGKWNEQFF; cdr3_nt: TGTGCCAGCGTCTCCACAGGGAAATGGAATGAGCAGTTCTTC
d_call: TRBD2; v_call: TRBV6-2/TRBV6-3; clone_size: NA; j_call: TRBJ2-7; cdr3_aa: CASSRRTSGWSSYEQYF; cdr3_nt: TGTGCCAGCAGCCGTCGGACTAGCGGGTGGAGCTCCTACGAGCAGTACTTC
d_call: NA; v_call: TRBV28; clone_size: NA; j_call: TRBJ2-1; cdr3_aa: CASGEPGRGYNEQFF; cdr3_nt: TGTGCCAGCGGAGAGCCGGGACGGGGCTACAATGAGCAGTTCTTC
d_call: NA; v_call: TRBV12-3/TRBV12-4; clone_size: many; j_call: TRBJ2-7; cdr3_aa: CASNNQEGRTYEQYF; cdr3_nt: TGTGCCAGCAACAATCAAGAGGGCAGGACCTACGAGCAGTACTTC
d_call: NA; v_call: TRBV6-1; clone_size: few; j_call: TRBJ1-1; cdr3_aa: CASRMHEAFF; cdr3_nt: TGTGCCAGCAGAATGCATGAAGCTTTCTTT
d_call: NA; v_call: TRBV3-1; clone_size: many; j_call: TRBJ2-7; cdr3_aa: CASSQDDGYEQYF; cdr3_nt: TGTGCCAGCAGCCAAGACGATGGCTACGAGCAGTACTTC
d_call: NA; v_call: TRBV18; clone_size: many; j_call: TRBJ2-3; cdr3_aa: CASSPPAADTQYF; cdr3_nt: TGTGCCAGCTCACCACCGGCGGCAGATACGCAGTATTTT
d_call: NA; v_call: TRBV27; clone_size: few; j_call: TRBJ2-5; cdr3_aa: CASSLRHQETQYF; cdr3_nt: TGTGCCAGCAGTTTAAGGCATCAAGAGACCCAGTACTTC
d_call: NA; v_call: TRBV6-5; clone_size: many; j_call: TRBJ2-3; cdr3_aa: CASSYRGSSTDTQYF; cdr3_nt: TGTGCCAGCAGTTACCGGGGATCTAGCACAGATACGCAGTATTTT
d_call: TRBD2; v_call: TRBV20-1; clone_size: few; j_call: TRBJ2-4; cdr3_aa: CSARGMGLGNIQYF; cdr3_nt: TGCAGTGCTAGAGGAATGGGACTAGGAAACATTCAGTACTTC
d_call: NA; v_call: TRBV18; clone_size: many; j_call: TRBJ2-1; cdr3_aa: CASSPLRENNEQFF; cdr3_nt: TGTGCCAGCTCACCCCTCAGGGAGAACAATGAGCAGTTCTTC
d_call: TRBD2; v_call: TRBV28; clone_size: few; j_call: TRBJ2-3; cdr3_aa: CASSSLAGAVDTQYF; cdr3_nt: TGTGCCAGCAGTTCCCTAGCGGGAGCGGTAGATACGCAGTATTTT
d_call: TRBD1; v_call: TRBV6-2/TRBV6-3; clone_size: NA; j_call: TRBJ2-3; cdr3_aa: CASSQGVAQYF; cdr3_nt: TGTGCCAGCAGCCAGGGGGTAGCGCAGTATTTT
d_call: TRBD2; v_call: TRBV7-8; clone_size: NA; j_call: TRBJ2-5; cdr3_aa: CASSTWGGGETQYF; cdr3_nt: TGTGCCAGCAGCACATGGGGGGGGGGAGAGACCCAGTACTTC
d_call: TRBD1; v_call: TRBV6-2/TRBV6-3; clone_size: few; j_call: TRBJ2-7; cdr3_aa: CASSYTRTGGYEQYF; cdr3_nt: TGTGCCAGCAGTTATACACGGACAGGTGGCTACGAGCAGTACTTC
d_call: TRBD2; v_call: TRBV12-3/TRBV12-4; clone_size: few; j_call: TRBJ2-7; cdr3_aa: CASSRGLAGAGEQYF; cdr3_nt: TGTGCCAGCAGCCGGGGACTAGCGGGAGCTGGGGAGCAGTACTTC
d_call: NA; v_call: TRBV20-1; clone_size: few; j_call: TRBJ2-1; cdr3_aa: CSANYNEQFF; cdr3_nt: TGCAGTGCGAATTACAATGAGCAGTTCTTC
d_call: TRBD1; v_call: TRBV20-1; clone_size: many; j_call: TRBJ1-2; cdr3_aa: CSAWTGRDYGYTF; cdr3_nt: TGCAGTGCTTGGACAGGGAGGGACTATGGCTACACCTTC
d_call: NA; v_call: TRBV11-3; clone_size: few; j_call: TRBJ2-1; cdr3_aa: CASSLGSGRSSYNEQFF; cdr3_nt: TGTGCCAGCAGCTTAGGTTCGGGACGGAGCTCCTACAATGAGCAGTTCTTC
d_call: TRBD2; v_call: TRBV4-2; clone_size: few; j_call: TRBJ2-2; cdr3_aa: CASSLGLAGPGELFF; cdr3_nt: TGTGCCAGCAGCCTGGGACTAGCGGGGCCCGGGGAGCTGTTTTTT
d_call: NA; v_call: TRBV7-8; clone_size: few; j_call: TRBJ2-1; cdr3_aa: CASSLDESLSGEQFF; cdr3_nt: TGTGCCAGCAGCTTAGATGAATCGCTCAGCGGTGAGCAGTTCTTC
d_call: NA; v_call: TRBV7-9; clone_size: many; j_call: TRBJ2-5; cdr3_aa: CASSPDSGTQYF; cdr3_nt: TGTGCCAGCAGCCCCGACTCGGGGACCCAGTACTTC
d_call: NA; v_call: TRBV19; clone_size: few; j_call: TRBJ2-2; cdr3_aa: CASKKTSAGELFF; cdr3_nt: TGTGCCAGTAAGAAAACGTCGGCCGGGGAGCTGTTTTTT
d_call: NA; v_call: TRBV5-1; clone_size: many; j_call: TRBJ2-7; cdr3_aa: CASSLAWTAIYEQYF; cdr3_nt: TGCGCCAGCAGCTTGGCCTGGACGGCGATATACGAGCAGTACTTC
d_call: TRBD1; v_call: TRBV5-1; clone_size: NA; j_call: TRBJ2-5; cdr3_aa: CASSLTTGGGETQYF; cdr3_nt: TGCGCCAGCAGCTTGACCACAGGGGGCGGAGAGACCCAGTACTTC
d_call: TRBD2; v_call: TRBV6-4; clone_size: few; j_call: TRBJ2-1; cdr3_aa: CASSPTSGAADEQFF; cdr3_nt: TGTGCCAGCAGCCCCACTAGCGGGGCAGCCGATGAGCAGTTCTTC